This TCR beta chain derives from a study of T-cell reconstitution after alpha-beta-depleted transplantation in children. As concerns this clonotype: Its specificity is unknown.

J was trimmed by 4 bases and V by 5 bases; bases with no gene match: 3. The CDR3 sequence is 15 residues long. CDR1 is SGHTA and CDR2 is FQGNSA in the germline V gene. Overall study findings and caveats: One year post-transplant, T-cell counts and diversity were largely derived from T cells produced anew. At day 60, the high TCRbeta diversity found in some patients originated from recipient T cells and thymic progenitors that had survived.

As it was prepared, the TCRbeta library received unique molecular identifiers. In TCRdb, the PCR reads were re-called with MiXCR into one record per CDR3 protein. The repertoire holds almost 250,000 distinct CDR3 sequences, with roughly 24% as singletons. Here the sequenced sample was PBMCs, taken before TCRalphabeta/CD19-depleted stem cell transplant. This clonotype originated in a girl aged 2 to 10 with Fanconi anemia, due to receive a stem cell transplant. The genes are TRBV7-2 and TRBJ2-2; 11 bases agree with TRBD2. The CDR3 coding sequence is TGTGCCAGCAGCCCCGGACTAGCGGGCACCGGGGAGCTGTTTTTT. Encoded protein: CASSPGLAGTGELFF.